This entry features one T cell receptor (beta chain) sequence. The antigen remains unidentified. Produced via immunoSEQ multiplex PCR; TCRdb's table is partial and in-frame only. The profile shows around 3,700 clones, around 86% of them singletons. Per germline, CDR1 SNHLY and CDR2 FYNNEI. There are 15 residues in the CDR3. Trimming cost V 6 bases and J 8 bases, with 19 bases left between them. Time point noted: proximal margin of the surgical specimen (macroscopically non-inflamed). The data derive from a study of T cell repertoires in ileal Crohn's disease. Study-level results: Compared with non-smokers, active smokers at surgery showed more clonal expansions.

Sequenced material: ileal tissue. The sequence came from an adult with Crohn's disease. The rearrangement joins TRBV2 to TRBJ1-4; D is perhaps TRBD1 (6 bases). CDR3 DNA: TGTGCCAGCAGGGACGCCACGGGAACAGGGGAAAAACTGTTTTTT. This codes for CASRDATGTGEKLFF.